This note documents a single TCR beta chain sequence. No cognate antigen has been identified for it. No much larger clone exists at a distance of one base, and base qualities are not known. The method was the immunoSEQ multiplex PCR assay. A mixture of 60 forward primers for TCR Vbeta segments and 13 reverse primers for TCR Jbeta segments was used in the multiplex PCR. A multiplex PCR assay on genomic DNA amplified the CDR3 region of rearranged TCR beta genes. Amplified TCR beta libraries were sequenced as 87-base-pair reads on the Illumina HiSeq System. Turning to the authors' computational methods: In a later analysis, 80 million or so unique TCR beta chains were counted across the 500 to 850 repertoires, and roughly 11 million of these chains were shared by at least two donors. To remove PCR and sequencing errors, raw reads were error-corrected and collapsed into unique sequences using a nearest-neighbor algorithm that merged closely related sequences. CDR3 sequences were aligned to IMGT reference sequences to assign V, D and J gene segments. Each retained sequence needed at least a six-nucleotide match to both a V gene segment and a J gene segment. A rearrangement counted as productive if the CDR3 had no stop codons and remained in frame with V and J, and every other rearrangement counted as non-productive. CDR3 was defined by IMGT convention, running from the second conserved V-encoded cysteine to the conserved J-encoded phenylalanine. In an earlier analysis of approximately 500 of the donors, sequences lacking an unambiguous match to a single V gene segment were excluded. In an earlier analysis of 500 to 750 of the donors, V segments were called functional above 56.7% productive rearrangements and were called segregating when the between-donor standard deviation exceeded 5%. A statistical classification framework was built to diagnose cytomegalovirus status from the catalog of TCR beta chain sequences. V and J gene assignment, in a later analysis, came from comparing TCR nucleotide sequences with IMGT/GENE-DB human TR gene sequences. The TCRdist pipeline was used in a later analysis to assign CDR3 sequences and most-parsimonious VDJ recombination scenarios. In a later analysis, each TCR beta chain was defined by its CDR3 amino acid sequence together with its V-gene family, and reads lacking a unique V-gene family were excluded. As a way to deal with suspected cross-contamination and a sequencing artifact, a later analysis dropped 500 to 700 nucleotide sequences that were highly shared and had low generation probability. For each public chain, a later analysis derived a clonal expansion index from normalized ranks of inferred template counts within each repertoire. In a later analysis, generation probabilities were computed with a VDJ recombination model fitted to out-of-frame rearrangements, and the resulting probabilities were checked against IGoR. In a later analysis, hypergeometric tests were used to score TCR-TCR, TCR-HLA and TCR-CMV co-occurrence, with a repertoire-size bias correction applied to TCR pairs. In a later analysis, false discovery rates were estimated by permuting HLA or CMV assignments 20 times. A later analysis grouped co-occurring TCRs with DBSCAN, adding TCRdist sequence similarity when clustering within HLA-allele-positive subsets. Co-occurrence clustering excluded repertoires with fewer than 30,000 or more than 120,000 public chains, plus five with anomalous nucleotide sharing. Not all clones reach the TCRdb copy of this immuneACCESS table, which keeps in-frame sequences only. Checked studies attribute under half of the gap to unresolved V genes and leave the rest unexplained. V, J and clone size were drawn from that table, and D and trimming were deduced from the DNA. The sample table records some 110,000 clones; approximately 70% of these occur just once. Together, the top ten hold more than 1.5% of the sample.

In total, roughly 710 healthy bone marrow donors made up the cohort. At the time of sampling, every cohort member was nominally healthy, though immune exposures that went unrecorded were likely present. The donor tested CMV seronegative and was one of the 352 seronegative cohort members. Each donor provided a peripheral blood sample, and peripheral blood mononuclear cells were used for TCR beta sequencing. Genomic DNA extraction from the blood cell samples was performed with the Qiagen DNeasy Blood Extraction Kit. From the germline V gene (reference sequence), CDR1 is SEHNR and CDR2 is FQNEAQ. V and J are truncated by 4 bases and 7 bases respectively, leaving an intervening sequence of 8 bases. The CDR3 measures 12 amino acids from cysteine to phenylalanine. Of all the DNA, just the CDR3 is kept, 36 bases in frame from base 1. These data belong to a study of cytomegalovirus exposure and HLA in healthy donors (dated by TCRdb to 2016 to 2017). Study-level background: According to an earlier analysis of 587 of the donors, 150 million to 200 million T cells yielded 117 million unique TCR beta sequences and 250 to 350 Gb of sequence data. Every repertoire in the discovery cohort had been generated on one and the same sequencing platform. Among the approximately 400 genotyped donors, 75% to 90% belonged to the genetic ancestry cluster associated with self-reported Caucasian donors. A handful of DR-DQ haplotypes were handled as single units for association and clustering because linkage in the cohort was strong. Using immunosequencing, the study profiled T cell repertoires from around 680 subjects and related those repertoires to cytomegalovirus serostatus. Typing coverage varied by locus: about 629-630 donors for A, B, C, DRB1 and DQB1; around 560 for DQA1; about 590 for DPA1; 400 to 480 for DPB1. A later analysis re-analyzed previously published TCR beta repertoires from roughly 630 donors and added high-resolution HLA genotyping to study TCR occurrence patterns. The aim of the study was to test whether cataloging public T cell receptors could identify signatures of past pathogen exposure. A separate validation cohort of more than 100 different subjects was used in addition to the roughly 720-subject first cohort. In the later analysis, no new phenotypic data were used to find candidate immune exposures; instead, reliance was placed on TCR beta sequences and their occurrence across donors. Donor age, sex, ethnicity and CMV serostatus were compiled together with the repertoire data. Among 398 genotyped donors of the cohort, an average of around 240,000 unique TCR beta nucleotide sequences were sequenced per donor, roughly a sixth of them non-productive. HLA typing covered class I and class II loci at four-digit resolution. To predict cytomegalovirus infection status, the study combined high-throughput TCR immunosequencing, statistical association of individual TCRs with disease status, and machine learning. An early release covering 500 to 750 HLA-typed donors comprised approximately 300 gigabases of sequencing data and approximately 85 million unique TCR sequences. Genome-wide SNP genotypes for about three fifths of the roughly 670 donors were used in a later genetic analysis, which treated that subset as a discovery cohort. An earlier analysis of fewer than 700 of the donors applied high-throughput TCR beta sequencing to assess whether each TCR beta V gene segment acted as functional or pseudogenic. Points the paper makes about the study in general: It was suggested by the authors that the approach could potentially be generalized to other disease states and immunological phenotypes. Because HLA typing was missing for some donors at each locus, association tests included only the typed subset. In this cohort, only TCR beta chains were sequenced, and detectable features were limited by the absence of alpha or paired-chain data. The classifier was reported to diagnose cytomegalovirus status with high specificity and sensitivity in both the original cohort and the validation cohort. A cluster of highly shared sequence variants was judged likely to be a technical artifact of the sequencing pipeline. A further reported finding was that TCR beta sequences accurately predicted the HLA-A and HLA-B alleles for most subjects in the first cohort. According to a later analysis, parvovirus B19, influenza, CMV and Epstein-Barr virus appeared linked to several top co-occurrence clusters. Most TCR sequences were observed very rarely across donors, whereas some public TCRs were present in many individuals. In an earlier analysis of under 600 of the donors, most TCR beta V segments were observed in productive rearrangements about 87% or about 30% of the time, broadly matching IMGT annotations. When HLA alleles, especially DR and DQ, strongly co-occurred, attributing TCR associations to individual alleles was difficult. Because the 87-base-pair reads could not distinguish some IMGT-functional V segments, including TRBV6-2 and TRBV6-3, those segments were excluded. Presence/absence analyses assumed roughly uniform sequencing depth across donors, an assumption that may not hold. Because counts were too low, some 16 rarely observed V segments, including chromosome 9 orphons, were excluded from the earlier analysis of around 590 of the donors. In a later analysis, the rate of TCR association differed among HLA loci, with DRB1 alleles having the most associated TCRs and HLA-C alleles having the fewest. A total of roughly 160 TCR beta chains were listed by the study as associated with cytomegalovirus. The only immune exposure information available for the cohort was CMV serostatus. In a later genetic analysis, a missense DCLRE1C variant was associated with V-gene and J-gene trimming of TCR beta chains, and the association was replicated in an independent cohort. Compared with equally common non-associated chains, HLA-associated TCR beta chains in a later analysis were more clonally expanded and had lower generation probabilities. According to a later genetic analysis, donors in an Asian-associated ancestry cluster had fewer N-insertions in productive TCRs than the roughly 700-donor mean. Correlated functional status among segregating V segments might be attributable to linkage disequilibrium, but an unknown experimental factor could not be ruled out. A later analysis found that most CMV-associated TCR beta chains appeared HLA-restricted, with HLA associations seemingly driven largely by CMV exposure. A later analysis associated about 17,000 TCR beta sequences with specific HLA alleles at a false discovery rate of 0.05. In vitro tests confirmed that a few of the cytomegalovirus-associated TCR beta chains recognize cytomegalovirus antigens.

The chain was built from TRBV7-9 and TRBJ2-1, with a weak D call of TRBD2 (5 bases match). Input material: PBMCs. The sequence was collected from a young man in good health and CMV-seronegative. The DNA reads TGTGCCAGCAGCTCGGGGTTTAATGAGCAGTTCTTC. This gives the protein CASSSGFNEQFF.